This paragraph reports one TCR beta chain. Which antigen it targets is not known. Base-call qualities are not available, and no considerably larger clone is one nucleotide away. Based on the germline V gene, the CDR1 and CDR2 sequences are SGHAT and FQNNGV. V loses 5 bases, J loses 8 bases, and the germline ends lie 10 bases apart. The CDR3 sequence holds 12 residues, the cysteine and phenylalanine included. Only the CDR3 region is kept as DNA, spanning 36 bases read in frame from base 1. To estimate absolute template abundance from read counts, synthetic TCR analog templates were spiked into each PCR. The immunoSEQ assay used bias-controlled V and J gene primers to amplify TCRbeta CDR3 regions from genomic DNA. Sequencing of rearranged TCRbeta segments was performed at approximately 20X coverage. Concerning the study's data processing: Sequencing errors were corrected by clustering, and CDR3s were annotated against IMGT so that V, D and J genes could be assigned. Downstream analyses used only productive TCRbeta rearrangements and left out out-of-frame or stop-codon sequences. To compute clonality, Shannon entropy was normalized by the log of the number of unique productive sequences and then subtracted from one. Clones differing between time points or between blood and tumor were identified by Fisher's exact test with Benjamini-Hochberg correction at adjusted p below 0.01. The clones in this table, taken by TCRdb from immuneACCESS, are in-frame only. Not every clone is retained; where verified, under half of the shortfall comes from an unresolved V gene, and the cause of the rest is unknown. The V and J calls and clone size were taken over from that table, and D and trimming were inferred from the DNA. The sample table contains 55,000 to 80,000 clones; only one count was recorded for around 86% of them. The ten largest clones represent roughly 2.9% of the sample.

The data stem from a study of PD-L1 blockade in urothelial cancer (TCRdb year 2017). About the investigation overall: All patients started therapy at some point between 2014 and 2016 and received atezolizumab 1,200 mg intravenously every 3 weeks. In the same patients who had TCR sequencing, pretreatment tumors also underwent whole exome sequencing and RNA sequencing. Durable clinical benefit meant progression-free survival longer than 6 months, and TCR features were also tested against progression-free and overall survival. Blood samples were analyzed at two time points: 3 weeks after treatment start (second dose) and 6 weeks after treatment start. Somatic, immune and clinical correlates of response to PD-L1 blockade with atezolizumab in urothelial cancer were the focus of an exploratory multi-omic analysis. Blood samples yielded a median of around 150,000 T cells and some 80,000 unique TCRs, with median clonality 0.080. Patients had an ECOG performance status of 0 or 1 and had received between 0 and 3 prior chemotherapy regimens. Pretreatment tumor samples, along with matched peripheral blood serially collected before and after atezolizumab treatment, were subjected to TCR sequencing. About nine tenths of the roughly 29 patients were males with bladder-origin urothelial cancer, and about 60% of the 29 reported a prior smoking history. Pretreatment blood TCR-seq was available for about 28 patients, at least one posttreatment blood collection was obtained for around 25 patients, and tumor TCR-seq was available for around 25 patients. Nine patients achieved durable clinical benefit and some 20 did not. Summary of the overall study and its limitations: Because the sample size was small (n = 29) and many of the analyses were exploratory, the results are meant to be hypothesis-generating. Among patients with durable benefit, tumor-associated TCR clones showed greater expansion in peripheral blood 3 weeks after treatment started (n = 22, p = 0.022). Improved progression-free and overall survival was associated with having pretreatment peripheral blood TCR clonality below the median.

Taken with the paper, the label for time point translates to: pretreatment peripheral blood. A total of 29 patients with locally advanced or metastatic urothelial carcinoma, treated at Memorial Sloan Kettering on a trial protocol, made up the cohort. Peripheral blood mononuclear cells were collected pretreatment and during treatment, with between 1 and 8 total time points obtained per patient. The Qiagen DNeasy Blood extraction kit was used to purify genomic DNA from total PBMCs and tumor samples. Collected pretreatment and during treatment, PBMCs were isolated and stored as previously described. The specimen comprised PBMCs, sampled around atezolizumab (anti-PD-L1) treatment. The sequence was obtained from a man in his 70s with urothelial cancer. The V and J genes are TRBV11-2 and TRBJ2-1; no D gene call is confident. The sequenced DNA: TGTGCCAGCAGCCCCGCACGCGATGAGCAGTTCTTC. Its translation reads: CASSPARDEQFF.